This T cell receptor (beta chain) comes out of a study of T cell clonotyping in hematopoietic cell transplantation. Whole-study findings and limits: After transplant, recipient diversity fell while pathologically expanded clonotypes grew through day 180. Graft donor and pretransplant recipient Inverse Simpson Index values predicted broader posttransplant TCR diversity. CD4 and CD8 repertoire contributions could not be separated without sorting.

Method: immunoSEQ multiplex PCR; TCRdb's copy keeps in-frame clones and lacks some. Among about 14,000 clones, 94% were seen once, and the ten largest hold 4% to 5%. On this clone: Its antigen is undetermined.

The source material was PBMCs, sampled 30 days after allogeneic stem cell transplant. This clonotype originated in a male patient between 60 and 69 years old who had an allogeneic stem cell transplant from an unrelated donor, so the T cells may come from the graft donor. Some clones in this sample may be carry-over from other donors' samples.

This chain's CDR3 is CASSATSGGLDTQYF. Here the CDR3 DNA reads TGTGCCAGCAGCGCGACTAGCGGGGGACTAGATACGCAGTATTTT. The J gene is TRBJ2-3, the V gene TRBV9; 12 nucleotides align to TRBD2. Germline V CDR1 and CDR2: SGDLS, YYNGEE. CDR3 length equals 15 residues. J was trimmed by 5 bases and V by 3 bases; bases with no gene match: 4.